The 25 T cell receptor beta chains below were found in one sample sequenced in a study of cytomegalovirus exposure and HLA in healthy donors. PCR employed 60 Vbeta and 13 Jbeta primers. Sequenced by immunoSEQ multiplex PCR; TCRdb stores in-frame clones only, minus some. This table holds about 110,000 clones, approximately 76% found once. Specimen: PBMCs. All receptors come from a woman between 45 and 65 years old in good health and CMV-seropositive.

This chain links TRBV27 with TRBJ2-1; 9 nucleotides line up with TRBD1. CDR1 is MNHEY and CDR2 is SMNVEV in the germline V gene (reference sequence). J was trimmed by 6 bases and V by 5 bases; bases with no gene match: 8. The CDR3 totals 15 residues. CDR3 in DNA: TGTGCCAGCAGTGTGGGACAGGGAGCGGCCAATGAGCAGTTCTTC. Its protein is CASSVGQGAANEQFF.

V and J are TRBV13 and TRBJ1-4; perhaps TRBD1 as D (5 bases). Trimming stripped 5 bases from V and 5 bases from J, with 9 bases between. Germline CDR1 PRHDT, CDR2 FYEKMQ (reference sequence). This CDR3 is 13 amino acids long. The CDR3 DNA sequence: TGTGCCAGCAGCGTGGACACAAATGAAAAACTGTTTTTT. Its protein product is CASSVDTNEKLFF.

The genes are TRBV2 and TRBJ2-1; 12 nucleotides align to TRBD2. This CDR3 has 14 residues. Germline V CDR1 and CDR2: SNHLY, FYNNEI. V trimming: 4 bases; J trimming: 9 bases; junction bases outside the gene matches: 4. The DNA for the CDR3 is TGTGCCAGCAGTGGAGGACTAGCGGGAACTGAGCAGTTCTTC. This sequence encodes CASSGGLAGTEQFF. The full variable domain, completed using reference TRBV2 and TRBJ2-1, is EPEVTQTPSHQVTQMGQEVILRCVPISNHLYFYWYRQILGQKVEFLVSFYNNEISEKSEIFDDQFSVERPDGSNFTLKIRSTKLEDSAMYFCASSGGLAGTEQFFGPGTRLTVL.

CDR3 sequence reads: CASSLGGREHIQYF. In DNA, the CDR3 is TGCGCCAGCAGCTTGGGGGGACGGGAGCACATTCAGTACTTC. This sequence joins TRBV5-1 and TRBJ2-4, with a weak D call TRBD2 (6 bases). The V end was cut by 0 bases, the J end by 8 bases, with 12 bases between. Germline CDR1 is SGHRS and CDR2 is YFSETQ. The CDR3 loop spans 14 amino acids.

The chain links TRBV7-8 to TRBJ1-5; D unresolved. CDR1 and CDR2 (germline): SGHVS, FQNEAQ. V dropped 4 bases and J dropped 0 bases, with 16 bases sitting between them. This CDR3 has 17 amino acids. CDR3 sequence: CASSSKPGYYSNQPQHF. In DNA, the CDR3 is TGTGCCAGCAGCTCTAAGCCGGGGTACTATAGCAATCAGCCCCAGCATTTT. The entire variable domain, with the rest obtained from reference TRBV7-8 and TRBJ1-5, is as follows: GAGVSQSPRYKVAKRGQDVALRCDPISGHVSLFWYQQALGQGPEFLTYFQNEAQLDKSGLPSDRFFAERPEGSVSTLKIQRTQQEDSAVYLCASSSKPGYYSNQPQHFGDGTRLSIL.

The CDR3: CASSPSWETQYF. CDR3 in DNA: TGCGCCAGCAGCCCCAGTTGGGAGACCCAGTACTTC. The chain joins TRBV5-1 to TRBJ2-5; D ambiguous. CDR3 length equals 12 residues. Between the trimmed V and J ends, which lost 4 bases and 5 bases, there was a span of 9 bases. The germline gives CDR1 SGHRS, CDR2 YFSETQ.

The rearrangement links TRBV9 to TRBJ2-7; D may be TRBD1 (6 bases). This CDR3 has 18 amino acids. Germline CDR1 is SGDLS and CDR2 is YYNGEE. V was clipped by 3 bases and J by 5 bases, with 27 bases between them. The CDR3 sequence is CASSEGRVPGTSRNEQYF. CDR3 DNA: TGTGCCAGCAGCGAGGGTAGAGTGCCTGGGACATCCCGGAACGAGCAGTACTTC. Supplemented by reference TRBV9 and TRBJ2-7, the full variable domain reads DSGVTQTPKHLITATGQRVTLRCSPRSGDLSVYWYQQSLDQGLQFLIQYYNGEERAKGNILERFSAQQFPDLHSELNLSSLELGDSALYFCASSEGRVPGTSRNEQYFGPGTRLTVT.

V and J are TRBV5-1 and TRBJ2-1; D is unclear. The germline V gene encodes CDR1 SGHRS and CDR2 YFSETQ. With 4 bases removed from V and 0 bases from J, the gap between germline ends came to 14 bases. The CDR3 is 16 amino acids. CDR3 sequence (DNA): TGCGCCAGCAGCGGAGCGCCCACGAGCTCCTACAATGAGCAGTTCTTC. Protein product: CASSGAPTSSYNEQFF.

The chain uses TRBV27 and TRBJ2-7, with 9 positions matching TRBD2. CDR3 size: 16 residues. With 0 bases clipped from V and 6 bases from J, the junction kept 9 bases outside the gene matches. The V gene's germline CDR1 is MNHEY and CDR2 SMNVEV (reference sequence). CDR3 in amino acids: CASSLSSGGRGPEQYF. As DNA, the CDR3 is TGTGCCAGCAGTTTATCCTCCGGCGGGAGGGGCCCCGAGCAGTACTTC.

The J gene is TRBJ2-5, the V gene TRBV5-6; D gene unclear. Germline CDR1 and CDR2: SGHDT and YYEEEE. V was cut by 0 bases and J by 4 bases, with 10 bases left in between. The CDR3 runs to 14 residues. The CDR3 region has the DNA TGTGCCAGCAGCTTGGGAGAGATCCGAGAGACCCAGTACTTC. It yields the protein CASSLGEIRETQYF. Together with reference TRBV5-6 and TRBJ2-5, the CDR3 gives the full variable domain: DAGVTQSPTHLIKTRGQQVTLRCSPKSGHDTVSWYQQALGQGPQFIFQYYEEEERQRGNFPDRFSGHQFPNYSSELNVNALLLGDSALYLCASSLGEIRETQYFGPGTRLLVL.

J is TRBJ2-1 and V is TRBV5-4; 7 nucleotides line up with TRBD2. The J segment lost 8 bases and the V segment lost 4 bases, leaving 18 bases of the junction unmatched. The germline V gene encodes CDR1 SGHNT and CDR2 YYREEE (reference sequence). There are 17 residues in the CDR3. As DNA, the CDR3 is TGTGCCAGCAGCGGGGGGGTGTTTGGACTGGGGAATGATGAGCAGTTCTTC. As protein: CASSGGVFGLGNDEQFF.

The chain joins TRBV19 to TRBJ2-2; possible D gene TRBD2, 5 bases. V was cut by 4 bases and J by 6 bases, with 15 bases left in between. CDR1 LNHDA and CDR2 SQIVND come from the germline V gene (reference sequence). This CDR3 has 15 amino acids. In nucleotides, the CDR3 is TGTGCCAGTAGTACCAACCGAGGGCGAGCCGGGGAGCTGTTTTTT. Its protein is CASSTNRGRAGELFF.

This clone was counted only a few times. This chain joins TRBV10-3 and TRBJ2-7, with 7 bases aligning to TRBD1. This CDR3 has 16 residues. V shed 0 bases and J 6 bases; nucleotides not matched to a gene: 11. Germline V gene sequence: CDR1 ENHRY, CDR2 SYGVKD. The CDR3: CAISESVQDNRGEQYF. In nucleotides, the CDR3 is TGTGCCATCAGTGAGTCGGTACAGGACAACAGGGGCGAGCAGTACTTC.

This clone was detected only once. Other DNA sequences from this sample encode an identical CDR3 as well. This sequence joins TRBV15 and TRBJ1-2; D gene uncertain. V was pared by 3 bases and J by 2 bases, with 7 bases between. The CDR3 has 13 amino acids. Germline assignment: CDR1 LNHNV and CDR2 YYDKDF (reference sequence). The CDR3 region has the DNA TGTGCCACCAGCAGTGGGCAAAACTATGGCTACACCTTC. Translated: CATSSGQNYGYTF. The full variable domain, with the rest looked up from reference TRBV15 and TRBJ1-2, is DAMVIQNPRYQVTQFGKPVTLSCSQTLNHNVMYWYQQKSSQAPKLLFHYYDKDFNNEADTPDNFQSRRPNTSFCFLDIRSPGLGDTAMYLCATSSGQNYGYTFGSGTRLTVV.

The chain employs TRBV6-4 and TRBJ1-6; 12 nucleotides line up with TRBD1. This CDR3 is 17 amino acids long. The V segment lost 4 bases and the J segment 7 bases; nucleotides outside the gene matches: 8. Per the germline V gene, CDR1 is MRHNA and CDR2 is SNTAGT. The CDR3 DNA is TGTGCCAGCAGTGTAGGGACAGGGGGCTACCCCAATTCACCCCTCCACTTT. This sequence encodes CASSVGTGGYPNSPLHF.

The chain combines TRBV27 with TRBJ2-7, with D possibly TRBD2 on 6 matching bases. Trimming removed 8 bases from V and 2 bases from J, with 7 bases in between. CDR1 is MNHEY and CDR2 is SMNVEV in the germline V gene (reference sequence). The CDR3 spans 11 residues. The DNA of the CDR3 is TGTGCCAGCCGGAGGGCCTACGAGCAGTACTTC. It codes for CASRRAYEQYF.

V gene TRBV6-5 combines with J gene TRBJ2-5; TRBD2 agrees at 8 bases. The length of the CDR3 is 14 residues. Germline V CDR1 and CDR2: MNHEY, SVGAGI. The ends lost 5 bases at V and 8 bases at J; junction bases unmatched: 10. CDR3 residues: CASSPPGLEGTQYF. Here the CDR3 DNA reads TGTGCCAGCAGTCCCCCGGGACTAGAGGGAACCCAGTACTTC.

V is TRBV12-5 and J is TRBJ2-2; 8 nucleotides agree with TRBD1. The V segment lost 6 bases and the J segment 4 bases; nucleotides outside the gene matches: 7. The CDR3 length is 15 residues. CDR1 and CDR2 from the germline V gene are LGHNT and FRNRAP. CDR3 sequence (DNA): TGTGCTAGTGGATGGACAGGGTCGGGCACCGGGGAGCTGTTTTTT. Protein sequence: CASGWTGSGTGELFF.

The chain combines TRBV2 with TRBJ2-1, with 9 positions matching TRBD2. The germline gives CDR1 SNHLY, CDR2 FYNNEI. The CDR3 totals 13 residues. J lost 9 bases, V lost 8 bases, and 8 bases had no gene match. CDR3 loop: CASQLAGPGEQFF. The CDR3 nucleotides are TGTGCCAGCCAACTAGCGGGCCCCGGTGAGCAGTTCTTC.

The chain is built from TRBV13 and TRBJ2-4; 8 nucleotides match TRBD1. CDR1 is PRHDT and CDR2 is FYEKMQ in the germline V gene (reference sequence). J lost 9 bases, V lost 1 base, and 5 bases had no gene match. This CDR3 has 14 amino acids. The CDR3, as DNA: TGTGCCAGCAGCTTAGTATATCAGGGGGCCATTCAGTACTTC. Translated, it gives CASSLVYQGAIQYF.

The table lists this clone with a count of one. The V call is TRBV29-1, the J call TRBJ2-5; possibly TRBD2 for D (6 bases). Between the trimmed V and J ends, which lost 4 bases and 5 bases, there was a span of 11 bases. From germline, CDR1 is SQVTM and CDR2 ANQGSEA. The CDR3 is 12 amino acids. CDR3 sequence reads: CSVGSAGETQYF. CDR3 nucleotide sequence: TGCAGCGTTGGCTCTGCGGGGGAGACCCAGTACTTC.

V usage is TRBV9 and J usage is TRBJ2-7; 7 nucleotides agree with TRBD1. Looked up from germline, CDR1 is SGDLS and CDR2 is YYNGEE. This CDR3 spans 14 amino acids. V dropped 4 bases and J dropped 2; count of bases not matched to a gene: 6. The DNA of the CDR3 is TGTGCCAGCAGCCCTCGACAGGGAGCCTACGAGCAGTACTTC. Its translation is CASSPRQGAYEQYF.

The J gene is TRBJ2-7, the V gene TRBV4-3; D possibly corresponds to TRBD2 (7 bases). Deletions cut 0 bases from V and 4 bases from J, with 16 bases between. Germline CDR1 and CDR2: LGHNA and YSLEER. This CDR3 contains 16 residues. CDR3 sequence: CASSQDIAGEGYEQYF. The CDR3, as DNA: TGCGCCAGCAGCCAAGATATCGCAGGGGAGGGATACGAGCAGTACTTC.

This clone was seen only a few times. This chain links TRBV6-5 with TRBJ2-1; weak D call: TRBD1 (6 bases). With 11 bases removed from V and 4 bases from J, the gap between germline ends came to 12 bases. The germline V gene encodes CDR1 MNHEY and CDR2 SVGAGI. CDR3 size: 12 residues. The CDR3, as DNA: TGTGCCTCCCGGACAGCTTACAATGAGCAGTTCTTC. It yields the protein CASRTAYNEQFF.

V is TRBV27 and J is TRBJ2-2; the match to TRBD1 covers 9 bases. Looked up from germline, CDR1 is MNHEY and CDR2 is SMNVEV (reference sequence). CDR3 size: 16 residues. Trimming took 5 bases from V and 3 from J; bases not matched to a gene: 7. Written as DNA, the CDR3 is TGTGCCAGCAGTCCCTACAGGGGGCAGGACACCGGGGAGCTGTTTTTT. As protein: CASSPYRGQDTGELFF.